The 4 T cell receptor beta chains reported below all come from one sample, sequenced in a study of cytomegalovirus exposure and HLA in healthy donors. 60 Vbeta and 13 Jbeta primers were used in PCR. Libraries were prepared by immunoSEQ multiplex PCR; TCRdb keeps only in-frame clonotypes and omits some of them. The table lists 110,000 to 150,000 clones. The sample comprised PBMCs. The receptors derive from a man aged 35-49 years in good health and CMV-seronegative.

The gene calls are TRBV4-2 and TRBJ2-1, with a tentative D call TRBD2 (7 bases). Germline CDR1 LGHNA, CDR2 YNFKEQ. The CDR3 is 18 amino acids. The germline V and J ends were trimmed by 4 bases and 3 bases, with 22 bases remaining between them. CDR3 amino acids: CASSLTGGPGPYYNEQFF. CDR3 nucleotides: TGTGCCAGCAGCCTAACGGGGGGCCCGGGACCCTACTACAATGAGCAGTTCTTC.

The CDR3 bases are TGTGCCAGCTCCCGCGGACAGGGTGCCGAGCAGTACTTC. This gives the protein CASSRGQGAEQYF. This chain links TRBV7-7 with TRBJ2-7; TRBD1 matches 8 bases. J was trimmed by 6 bases and V by 8 bases; bases with no gene match: 9. The CDR3 totals 13 residues. CDR1 SSHAT and CDR2 FNYEAQ come from the germline V gene (reference sequence).

This chain uses TRBV4-1 with TRBJ1-1, with 7 bases fitting TRBD1. There are 14 residues in the CDR3. CDR1 is MGHRA and CDR2 is YSYEKL in the germline V gene. The junction had 6 bases not matched to a gene; V was cut back by 5 bases and J by 3 bases. The CDR3 nucleotides are TGCGCCAGCAGCGTACAGGGGATACACACTGAAGCTTTCTTT. Encoded protein: CASSVQGIHTEAFF.

The rearrangement joins TRBV9 to TRBJ2-7, with 13 bases fitting TRBD2. In germline, CDR1 is SGDLS, CDR2 YYNGEE. V shed 9 bases and J 2 bases; nucleotides not matched to a gene: 8. The CDR3 spans 15 residues. CDR3 residues: CANGKGTSGAYEQYF. DNA for the CDR3: TGTGCCAACGGCAAAGGGACTAGCGGGGCCTACGAGCAGTACTTC.